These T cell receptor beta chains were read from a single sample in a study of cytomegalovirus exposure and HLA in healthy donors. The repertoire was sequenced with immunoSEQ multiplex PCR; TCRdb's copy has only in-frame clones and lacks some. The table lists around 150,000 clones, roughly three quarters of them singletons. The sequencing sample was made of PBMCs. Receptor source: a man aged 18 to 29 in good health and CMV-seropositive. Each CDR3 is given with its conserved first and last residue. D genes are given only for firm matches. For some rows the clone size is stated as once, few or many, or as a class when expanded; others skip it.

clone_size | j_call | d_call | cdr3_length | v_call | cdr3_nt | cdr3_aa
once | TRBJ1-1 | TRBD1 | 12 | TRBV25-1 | TGTGCCAGCAGGGGGGGGACAGGAGAAGCTTTCTTT | CASRGGTGEAFF
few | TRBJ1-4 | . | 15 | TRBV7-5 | TGTGCCAGAAGCAAACCGGGACAGCATCGGGAAAAACTGTTTTTT | CARSKPGQHREKLFF
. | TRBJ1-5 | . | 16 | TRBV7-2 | TGTGCCAGCAGCTTGGGGGCCCGGTATAGCAATCAGCCCCAGCATTTT | CASSLGARYSNQPQHF
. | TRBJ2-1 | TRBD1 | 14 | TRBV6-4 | TGTGCCAGCAGTGACTCTGCAGGGGGCAATGAGCAGTTCTTC | CASSDSAGGNEQFF
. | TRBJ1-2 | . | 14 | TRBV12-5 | TGTGCTAGTGGTTTGTCGCAGGGAAACTATGGCTACACCTTC | CASGLSQGNYGYTF
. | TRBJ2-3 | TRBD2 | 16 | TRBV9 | TGTGCCAGCAGCCCCCTTAGCGGGAGGGCAGGGGATACGCAGTATTTT | CASSPLSGRAGDTQYF
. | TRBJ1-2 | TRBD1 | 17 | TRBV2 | TGTGCCAGCAGTGAAGCGCTGGGGGGACAGGGTCGCTATGGCTACACCTTC | CASSEALGGQGRYGYTF
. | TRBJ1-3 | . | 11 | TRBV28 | TGTGCCAGCAGGTCCCCGAACACCATATATTTT | CASRSPNTIYF
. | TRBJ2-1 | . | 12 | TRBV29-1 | TGCAGCGTGGGACTTCGGCTCAATGAGCAGTTCTTC | CSVGLRLNEQFF
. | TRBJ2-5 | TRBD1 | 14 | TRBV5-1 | TGCGCCAGCGGCACTGACAGGGTTGGAGAGACCCAGTACTTC | CASGTDRVGETQYF
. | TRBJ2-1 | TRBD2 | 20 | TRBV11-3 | TGTGCCAGCAGCTTAGGCTCACCGGGACTAGCGGGAGATAAGGTTAATGAGCAGTTCTTC | CASSLGSPGLAGDKVNEQFF
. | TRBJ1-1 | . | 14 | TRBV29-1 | TGCAGCGTTGAAATGGCAGGGGAGGGCACTGAAGCTTTCTTT | CSVEMAGEGTEAFF
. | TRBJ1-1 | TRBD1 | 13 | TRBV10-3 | TGTGCCATCGGGACAGGGAGGGACACTGAAGCTTTCTTT | CAIGTGRDTEAFF
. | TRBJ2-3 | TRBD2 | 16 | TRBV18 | TGTGCCAGCTCACCACCGGGACTAGCGGCCACAGATACGCAGTATTTT | CASSPPGLAATDTQYF
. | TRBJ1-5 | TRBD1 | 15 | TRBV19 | TGTGCCAGTAGTTACAGGGGATCGGCTAATCAGCCCCAGCATTTT | CASSYRGSANQPQHF
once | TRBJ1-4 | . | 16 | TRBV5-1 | TGCGCCAGCAGCTTGAGGGCGGGTGCAACTAATGAAAAACTGTTTTTT | CASSLRAGATNEKLFF
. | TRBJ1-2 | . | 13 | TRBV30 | TGTGCCCGATCCCTCAGATTTAACTATGGCTACACCTTC | CARSLRFNYGYTF
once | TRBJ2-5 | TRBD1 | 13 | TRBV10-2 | TGCGCCAGCACCCTAACAGGGGAAGAGACCCAGTACTTC | CASTLTGEETQYF